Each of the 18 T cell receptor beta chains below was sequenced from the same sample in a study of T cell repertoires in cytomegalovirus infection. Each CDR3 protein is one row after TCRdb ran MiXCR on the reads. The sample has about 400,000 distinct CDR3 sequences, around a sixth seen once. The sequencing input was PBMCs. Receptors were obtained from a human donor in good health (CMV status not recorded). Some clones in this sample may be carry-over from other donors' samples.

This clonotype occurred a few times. In nucleotides, the CDR3 is TGCGCCAGCAGCCAAGATCAGGGTGGGTATCAGCCCCAGCATTTT. This translates into CASSQDQGGYQPQHF. The V gene is TRBV4-3, the J gene TRBJ1-5; D perhaps matches TRBD1 (5 bases). Germline V gene data show CDR1 as LGHNA and CDR2 as YSLEER. The V and J ends lost 0 bases and 5 bases respectively, with 11 bases between them. This CDR3 region has 15 residues.

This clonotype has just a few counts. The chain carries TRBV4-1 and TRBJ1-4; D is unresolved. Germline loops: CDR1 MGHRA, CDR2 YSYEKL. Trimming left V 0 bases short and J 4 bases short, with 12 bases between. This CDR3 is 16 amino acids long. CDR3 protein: CASSQDISRGNEKLFF. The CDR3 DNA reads TGCGCCAGCAGCCAAGATATCTCGCGGGGTAATGAAAAACTGTTTTTT.

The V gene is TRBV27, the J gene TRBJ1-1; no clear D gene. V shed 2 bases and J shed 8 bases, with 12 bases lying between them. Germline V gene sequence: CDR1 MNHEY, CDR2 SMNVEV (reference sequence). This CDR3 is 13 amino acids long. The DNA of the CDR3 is TGTGCCAGCAGTTTAGGGCAGCAGTTAGAAGCTTTCTTT. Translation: CASSLGQQLEAFF.

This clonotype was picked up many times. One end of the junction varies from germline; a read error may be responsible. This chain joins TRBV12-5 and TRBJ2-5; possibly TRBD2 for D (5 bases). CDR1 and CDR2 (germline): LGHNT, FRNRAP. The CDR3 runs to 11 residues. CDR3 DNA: TGTGCTAGTGGTATCTCTAGCCCTGAGGACTTC. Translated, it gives CASGISSPEDF.

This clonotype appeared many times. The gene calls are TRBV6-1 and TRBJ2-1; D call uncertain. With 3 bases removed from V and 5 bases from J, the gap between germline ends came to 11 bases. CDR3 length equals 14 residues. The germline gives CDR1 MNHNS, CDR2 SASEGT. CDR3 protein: CASSEGLRNNEQFF. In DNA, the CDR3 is TGTGCCAGCAGTGAGGGCCTACGAAACAATGAGCAGTTCTTC.

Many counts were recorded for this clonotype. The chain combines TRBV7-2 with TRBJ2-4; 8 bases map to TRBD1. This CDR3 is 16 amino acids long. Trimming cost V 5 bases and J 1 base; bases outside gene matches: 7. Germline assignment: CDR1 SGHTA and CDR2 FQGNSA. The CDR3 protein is CASSPGTGRAKNIQYF. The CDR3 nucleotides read TGTGCCAGCAGCCCGGGGACAGGTCGGGCCAAAAACATTCAGTACTTC.

Here the CDR3 reads CASTLRGLPPSNQPQHF. In DNA, the CDR3 is TGTGCCAGCACTCTCCGGGGTTTACCCCCTAGCAATCAGCCCCAGCATTTT. The V call is TRBV6-6, the J call TRBJ1-5; the D is unclear. This CDR3 region has 17 residues. V was clipped by 7 bases and J by 0 bases, with 19 bases between them. Germline lookup yields CDR1 MNHNY and CDR2 SVGAGI (reference sequence).

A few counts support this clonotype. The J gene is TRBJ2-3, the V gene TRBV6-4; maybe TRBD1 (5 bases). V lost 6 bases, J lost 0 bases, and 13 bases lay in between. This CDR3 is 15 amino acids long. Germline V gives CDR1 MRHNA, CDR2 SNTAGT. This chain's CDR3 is CASRMTAFSTDTQYF. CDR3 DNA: TGTGCCAGCAGGATGACAGCCTTTAGCACAGATACGCAGTATTTT.

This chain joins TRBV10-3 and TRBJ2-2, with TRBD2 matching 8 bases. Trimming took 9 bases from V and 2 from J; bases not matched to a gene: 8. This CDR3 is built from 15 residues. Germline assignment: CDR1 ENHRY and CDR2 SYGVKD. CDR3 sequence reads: CAMWSGSVNTGELFF. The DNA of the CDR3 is TGTGCCATGTGGAGCGGGAGCGTTAACACCGGGGAGCTGTTTTTT.

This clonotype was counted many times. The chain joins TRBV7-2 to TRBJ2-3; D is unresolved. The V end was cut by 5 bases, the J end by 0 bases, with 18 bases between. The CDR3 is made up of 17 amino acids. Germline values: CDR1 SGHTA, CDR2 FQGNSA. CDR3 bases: TGTGCCAGCAGCCGACGACTCATTTGGAATAGCACAGATACGCAGTATTTT. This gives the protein CASSRRLIWNSTDTQYF.

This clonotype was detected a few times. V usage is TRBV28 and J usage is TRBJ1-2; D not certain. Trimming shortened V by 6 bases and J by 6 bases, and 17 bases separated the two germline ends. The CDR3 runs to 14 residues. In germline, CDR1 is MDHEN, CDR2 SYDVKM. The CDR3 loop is CASSEGRVFDGYTF. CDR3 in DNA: TGTGCCAGCAGCGAAGGGCGGGTATTCGATGGCTACACCTTC.

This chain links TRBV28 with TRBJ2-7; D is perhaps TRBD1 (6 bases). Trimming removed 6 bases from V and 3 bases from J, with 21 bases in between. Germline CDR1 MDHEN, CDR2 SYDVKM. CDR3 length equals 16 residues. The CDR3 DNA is TGTGCCAGCAGCCCCCTTATACGGGGACACTACTACGAGCAGTACTTC. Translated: CASSPLIRGHYYEQYF.

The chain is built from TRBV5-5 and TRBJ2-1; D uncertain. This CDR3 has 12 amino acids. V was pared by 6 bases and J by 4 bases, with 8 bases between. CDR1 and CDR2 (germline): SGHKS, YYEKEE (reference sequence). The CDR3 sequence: CASTPAYNEQFF. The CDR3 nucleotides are TGTGCCAGCACCCCTGCATACAATGAGCAGTTCTTC.

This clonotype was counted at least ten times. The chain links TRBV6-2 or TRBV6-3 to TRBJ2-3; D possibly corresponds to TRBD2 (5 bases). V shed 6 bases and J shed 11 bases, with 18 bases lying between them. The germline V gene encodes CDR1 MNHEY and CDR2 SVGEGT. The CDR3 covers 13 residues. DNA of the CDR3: TGTGCCAGCAGCCCCTTCAGAGTTGGAGGGCAGTATTTT. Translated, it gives CASSPFRVGGQYF.

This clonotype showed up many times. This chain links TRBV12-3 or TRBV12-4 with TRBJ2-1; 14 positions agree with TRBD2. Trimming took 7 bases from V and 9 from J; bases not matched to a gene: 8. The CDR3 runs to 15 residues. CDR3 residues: CASTPGLAGVSEQFF. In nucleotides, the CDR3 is TGTGCCAGCACTCCGGGACTAGCGGGAGTAAGTGAGCAGTTCTTC.

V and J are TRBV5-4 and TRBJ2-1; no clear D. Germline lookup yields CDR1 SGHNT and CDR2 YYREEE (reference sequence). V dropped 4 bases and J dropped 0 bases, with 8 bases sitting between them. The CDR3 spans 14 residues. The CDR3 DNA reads TGTGCCAGCAGCACCCTATACTCCTACAATGAGCAGTTCTTC. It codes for CASSTLYSYNEQFF.

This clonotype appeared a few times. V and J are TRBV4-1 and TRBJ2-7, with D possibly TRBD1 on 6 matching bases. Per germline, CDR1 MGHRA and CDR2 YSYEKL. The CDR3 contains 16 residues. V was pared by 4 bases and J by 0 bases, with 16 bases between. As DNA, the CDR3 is TGCGCCAGCAGCCTGATACCGGCAGGGGACTCCTACGAGCAGTACTTC. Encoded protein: CASSLIPAGDSYEQYF.

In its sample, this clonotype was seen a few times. The CDR3 DNA is TGTGCCAGCAGTAGGACAGGGGGCGTGGAGCAGTTCTTC. Translating it yields CASSRTGGVEQFF. The gene calls are TRBV2 and TRBJ2-1; 11 nucleotides agree with TRBD1. V gave up 5 bases and J gave up 10 bases; unmatched junction bases: 4. This CDR3 contains 13 residues. Per germline, CDR1 SNHLY and CDR2 FYNNEI.